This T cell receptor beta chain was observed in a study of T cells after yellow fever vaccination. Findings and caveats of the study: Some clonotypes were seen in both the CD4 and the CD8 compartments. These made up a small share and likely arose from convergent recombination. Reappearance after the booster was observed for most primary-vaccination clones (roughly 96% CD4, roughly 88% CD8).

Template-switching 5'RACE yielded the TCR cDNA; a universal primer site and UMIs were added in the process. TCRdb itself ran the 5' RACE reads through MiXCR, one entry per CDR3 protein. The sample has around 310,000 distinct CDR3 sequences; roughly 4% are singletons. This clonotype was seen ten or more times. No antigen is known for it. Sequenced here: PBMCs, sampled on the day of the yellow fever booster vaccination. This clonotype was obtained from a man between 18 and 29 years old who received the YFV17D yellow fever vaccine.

CDR3: CASSQGQGGYNEQFF. Written as DNA, the CDR3 is TGCGCCAGCAGCCAGGGACAGGGTGGGTACAATGAGCAGTTCTTC. V is TRBV4-3 and J is TRBJ2-1, with 9 bases lining up with TRBD1. Germline assignment: CDR1 LGHNA and CDR2 YSLEER. The CDR3 runs 15 residues. V shed 3 bases, J shed 4 bases, and the junction held 4 bases outside the gene matches.